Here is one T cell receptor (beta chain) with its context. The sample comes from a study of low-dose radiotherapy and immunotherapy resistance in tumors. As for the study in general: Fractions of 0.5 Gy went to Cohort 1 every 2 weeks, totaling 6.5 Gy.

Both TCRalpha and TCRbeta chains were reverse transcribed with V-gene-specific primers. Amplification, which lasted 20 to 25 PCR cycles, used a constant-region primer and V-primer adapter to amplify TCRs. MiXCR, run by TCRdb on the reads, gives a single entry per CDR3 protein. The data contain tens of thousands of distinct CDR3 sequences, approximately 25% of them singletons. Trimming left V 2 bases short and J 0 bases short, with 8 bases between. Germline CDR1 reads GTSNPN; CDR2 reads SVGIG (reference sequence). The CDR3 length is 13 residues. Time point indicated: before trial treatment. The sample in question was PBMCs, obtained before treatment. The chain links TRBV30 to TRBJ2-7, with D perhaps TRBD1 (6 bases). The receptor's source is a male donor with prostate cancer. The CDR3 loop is CAWSLGASYEQYF. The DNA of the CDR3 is TGTGCCTGGAGTTTGGGGGCCTCCTACGAGCAGTACTTC.